A single sample gave rise to the 14 T cell receptor beta chains below, sequenced in a study of T cell clones after liver transplantation. The protocol was immunoSEQ multiplex PCR, while the TCRdb copy is restricted to in-frame clones and leaves out a portion. The table has 53,000 or so clones, roughly 83% seen once; the top ten hold approximately 8%. The sequencing used CD4+ T cells from blood, collected before liver transplant. Receptors were obtained from a human donor who received a liver transplant.

A note on this clone: The sample holds other DNA sequences that translate to the same CDR3. The chain carries TRBV28 and TRBJ1-2; 10 bases are a match to TRBD1. The germline gives CDR1 MDHEN, CDR2 SYDVKM. V shed 4 bases, J shed 5 bases, and the junction held 4 bases outside the gene matches. The CDR3 covers 14 residues. The CDR3 DNA sequence: TGTGCCAGCAGTTCTGGGACAGGGGTTTATGGCTACACCTTC. Its translation is CASSSGTGVYGYTF.

This clone turned up a few times. The rearrangement links TRBV12-2 to TRBJ2-3; the listed D gene, TRBD2, was not tested against the DNA. TRBV12-2 represents a pseudogene. CDR3 length: 17 amino acids. The CDR3 region is CASRSPPFWGEIDTQYF. CDR3 sequence (DNA): TGTGCAAGTCGCTCCCCCCCCTTCTGGGGGGAGATAGATACGCAGTATTTT.

V and J are TRBV6-1 and TRBJ1-2; D might be TRBD1 (5 bases). Looked up from germline, CDR1 is MNHNS and CDR2 is SASEGT. The CDR3 length is 15 residues. The V end lost 5 bases, the J end lost 7 bases, and 20 bases lay between the germline ends. In nucleotides, the CDR3 is TGTGCCAGCAGTCCCGCCGTAGAGGTCGGGGGTGGCTACACCTTC. This translates into CASSPAVEVGGGYTF.

As for this clone: One end of the junction does not line up with germline, which may come from a read error. The CDR3 spells CASSYPGQSSGNTIYF. CDR3 DNA: TGTGCTAGCAGCTATCCGGGACAAAGCTCTGGAAACACCATATATTTT. The rearrangement uses TRBV7-7 and TRBJ1-3; perhaps TRBD1 as D (6 bases). The germline CDR1 and CDR2 sequences are SSHAT and FNYEAQ (reference sequence). The CDR3 covers 16 residues.

CDR3: CAISADRGREKLFF. Here the CDR3 DNA reads TGTGCCATCAGTGCCGACAGGGGAAGAGAAAAACTGTTTTTT. This chain uses TRBV10-3 with TRBJ1-4; 8 nucleotides match TRBD1. The V segment lost 4 bases and the J segment 8 bases; nucleotides outside the gene matches: 6. The CDR3 totals 14 residues. Germline CDR1 reads ENHRY; CDR2 reads SYGVKD.

CDR3 sequence: CAWSSQGNTEAFF. The CDR3 DNA follows: TGTGCCTGGAGTTCACAGGGGAACACTGAAGCTTTCTTT. This rearrangement joins TRBV30 to TRBJ1-1, with a tentative D call TRBD1 (6 bases). Trimming cost V 2 bases and J 1 base, with 8 bases left between them. This CDR3 region has 13 residues. Germline CDR1 and CDR2: GTSNPN and SVGIG (reference sequence).

The chain uses TRBV28 and TRBJ2-7; 7 nucleotides line up with TRBD2. From germline, CDR1 is MDHEN and CDR2 SYDVKM. With V trimmed by 8 bases and J by 4 bases, 17 bases remained unmatched. The CDR3 consists of 16 residues. CDR3 amino acids: CASRMEGRERFYEQYF. The CDR3 nucleotides read TGTGCCAGCCGCATGGAGGGGCGGGAGAGGTTTTACGAGCAGTACTTC.

V gene TRBV4-1 combines with J gene TRBJ2-7; unclear D gene. The germline V gene has CDR1 MGHRA and CDR2 YSYEKL. V lost 1 base to trimming and J lost 1 base, with 11 bases between them. The CDR3 consists of 15 residues. The CDR3 protein is CASSQGTANSYEQYF. The CDR3 coding sequence is TGCGCCAGCAGCCAAGGAACAGCGAATTCCTACGAGCAGTACTTC.

This rearrangement joins TRBV29-1 to TRBJ2-5; 9 bases are a match to TRBD1. Germline lookup yields CDR1 SQVTM and CDR2 ANQGSEA. The CDR3 has 18 residues. Losses at the gene ends were 8 bases for V and 1 base for J; bases not matched to a gene: 20. CDR3 DNA: TGCAGCCCCAGAGGGGTGGGACAGGGACCGATGGGCCAAGAGACCCAGTACTTC. This gives the protein CSPRGVGQGPMGQETQYF.

V is TRBV9 and J is TRBJ2-7, with a weak D call TRBD2 (6 bases). Germline CDR1 reads SGDLS; CDR2 reads YYNGEE. Trimming left V 0 bases short and J 1 base short, with 11 bases between. The CDR3 loop spans 15 amino acids. The CDR3 coding sequence is TGTGCCAGCAGCGTAGACGGGAGTAGTTCCTACGAGCAGTACTTC. Translated: CASSVDGSSSYEQYF.

This clone is labeled as medium-sized. The identical CDR3 is also encoded by other nucleotide sequences in the sample. V and J are TRBV9 and TRBJ2-1; TRBD1 matches at 8 bases. The trim removed 0 bases at V and 0 bases at J, leaving 2 bases unmatched. Germline values: CDR1 SGDLS, CDR2 YYNGEE. This CDR3 is 16 amino acids long. In DNA, the CDR3 is TGTGCCAGCAGCGTAGTAACAGGGGGCTCCTACAATGAGCAGTTCTTC. Translation: CASSVVTGGSYNEQFF.

V usage is TRBV27 and J usage is TRBJ1-2; no definite D call. Trimming pared 2 bases from V and 2 bases from J, leaving 6 bases between. From germline, CDR1 is MNHEY and CDR2 SMNVEV (reference sequence). The CDR3 is 13 amino acids. CDR3 coding DNA: TGTGCCAGCAGTTTAGGCCAAAACTATGGCTACACCTTC. This gives the protein CASSLGQNYGYTF.

The rearrangement joins TRBV4-3 to TRBJ2-1; 10 bases map to TRBD1. With V trimmed by 0 bases and J by 5 bases, 10 bases remained unmatched. From germline, CDR1 is LGHNA and CDR2 YSLEER. The CDR3 is made up of 18 amino acids. DNA of the CDR3: TGCGCCAGCAGCCAAGATGTTCCCGGGACAGGGGCCAACAATGAGCAGTTCTTC. Its protein product is CASSQDVPGTGANNEQFF.

The chain couples TRBV10-3 to TRBJ2-7; 9 bases match TRBD2. The CDR3 runs to 13 residues. The V gene end was trimmed by 5 bases and the J gene end by 6 bases; junction bases not matched to a gene: 5. Looked up from germline, CDR1 is ENHRY and CDR2 is SYGVKD. The CDR3 sequence is CAISLAGEGEQYF. CDR3 in DNA: TGTGCCATCAGTTTAGCGGGAGAGGGCGAGCAGTACTTC.